This is a list of T cell receptor beta chains from one sample in a study of monozygotic twins with inflammatory bowel disease. TCRdb reprocessed the 5' RACE reads and stores each CDR3 protein as one record, lacking DNA. The sample has under 130,000 distinct CDR3 sequences. The sample comprised blood. The receptors originated from a human donor with ulcerative colitis or Crohn's disease, or a healthy co-twin of an affected twin (not recorded which). Both conserved end residues are part of each CDR3.

v_call: TRBV28; j_call: TRBJ2-5; cdr3_aa: CASSPRSGGVEAQYF
v_call: TRBV12-3/TRBV12-4; j_call: TRBJ1-3; cdr3_aa: CASTWGFSGNTIYF
v_call: TRBV20-1; j_call: TRBJ2-1; cdr3_aa: CSATGTSLHEQLF
v_call: TRBV20-1; j_call: TRBJ2-1; cdr3_aa: CSGPKAGLANRNEQFF
v_call: TRBV7-2; j_call: TRBJ2-2; cdr3_aa: CASSVTSGANTGELFF
v_call: TRBV11-2; j_call: TRBJ2-7; cdr3_aa: CASSLSGFAGEQYF
v_call: TRBV28; j_call: TRBJ1-4; cdr3_aa: CASSLSRASNEKLFF
v_call: TRBV6-5; j_call: TRBJ1-4; cdr3_aa: CASSYSATNEKLFF
v_call: TRBV12-3/TRBV12-4; j_call: TRBJ2-7; cdr3_aa: CASSPSPGHLSYEQYF
v_call: TRBV28; j_call: TRBJ2-1; cdr3_aa: CANSASSYNEQFF